These 23 T cell receptor beta chains were sequenced from one sample in a study of T cells in Graves' hyperthyroidism and ophthalmopathy. Researchers took RNA transcripts and amplified the TCR beta CDR3 regions from them. Using the HTBI primer set, a first-round RT-PCR was run on the TCR CDR3. MiXCR, run by TCRdb on the multiplex PCR reads, gives a single entry per CDR3 protein. The sample has about 690,000 distinct CDR3 sequences, roughly 17% seen once; the top ten hold around 15%. The sample comprised blood. Receptor source: a man aged 50-60 years with Graves' hyperthyroidism.

This clonotype was counted ten times or more. J is TRBJ2-1 and V is TRBV24-1, with 9 bases lining up with TRBD2. Trimming took 7 bases from V and 5 from J; bases not matched to a gene: 14. CDR1 KGHDR and CDR2 SFDVKD come from the germline V gene. This CDR3 spans 17 amino acids. The CDR3 DNA reads TGTGCCACCAGAGGAACAATTAGCGGGGGTTTTCACAATGAGCAGTTCTTC. This translates into CATRGTISGGFHNEQFF.

The chain couples TRBV6-2 or TRBV6-3 to TRBJ1-2; D gene uncertain. The CDR3 totals 14 residues. Germline lookup yields CDR1 MNHEY and CDR2 SVGEGT. V was trimmed by 1 base and J by 6 bases, leaving 12 bases between them. The CDR3 here is CASSYFVRGNGYTF. Here the CDR3 DNA reads TGTGCCAGCAGTTACTTCGTTCGGGGAAATGGCTACACCTTC.

This clonotype occurred many times. This CDR3 is CASQQREIGLEQFF. In nucleotides, the CDR3 is TGTGCCAGCCAACAGCGGGAGATTGGTTTGGAGCAGTTCTTC. The V call is TRBV7-8, the J call TRBJ2-1; TRBD2 matches at 8 bases. Germline CDR1 SGHVS, CDR2 FQNEAQ. J was trimmed by 10 bases and V by 8 bases; bases with no gene match: 13. CDR3 length equals 14 residues.

This clonotype was seen ten or more times. V usage is TRBV6-1 and J usage is TRBJ2-3, with 8 bases identical to TRBD1. This CDR3 comprises 14 residues. Trimming cost V 6 bases and J 5 bases; bases outside gene matches: 7. The germline V gene encodes CDR1 MNHNS and CDR2 SASEGT. Here the CDR3 reads CASRVAGGGDTQYF. CDR3 DNA sequence: TGTGCCAGCAGAGTCGCAGGGGGCGGAGATACGCAGTATTTT.

This clonotype was counted many times. The chain carries TRBV12-3 or TRBV12-4 and TRBJ1-1; a possible D gene is TRBD1 (5 bases). The CDR3 has 12 amino acids. Between the trimmed V and J ends, which lost 3 bases and 5 bases, there was a span of 7 bases. The CDR3 reads CASSFWGTEAFF. The CDR3 DNA follows: TGTGCCAGCAGTTTTTGGGGGACTGAAGCTTTCTTT.

The rearrangement joins TRBV20-1 to TRBJ2-2; 9 bases match TRBD1. CDR3 length: 15 amino acids. Germline loops: CDR1 DFQATT, CDR2 SNEGSKA (reference sequence). The trim removed 2 bases at V and 5 bases at J, leaving 6 bases unmatched. The CDR3 DNA reads as TGCAGTGCTAGAAGGACAGGGGATGGAACCGGGGAGCTGTTTTTT. Protein: CSARRTGDGTGELFF.

J is TRBJ2-2 and V is TRBV7-3, with D tentatively TRBD1 or TRBD2 (5 bases each). V was shortened by 5 bases and J by 1 base, with 14 bases between the two germline ends. Germline lookup yields CDR1 SGHTA and CDR2 FQGTGA. This CDR3 comprises 16 residues. Here the CDR3 reads CASSPLVGRNTGELFF. As DNA, the CDR3 is TGTGCCAGCAGCCCCTTAGTGGGACGGAACACCGGGGAGCTGTTTTTT. Filled out from reference TRBV7-3 and TRBJ2-2, the complete variable domain reads GAGVSQTPSNKVTEKGKYVELRCDPISGHTALYWYRQSLGQGPEFLIYFQGTGAADDSGLPNDRFFAVRPEGSVSTLKIQRTERGDSAVYLCASSPLVGRNTGELFFGEGSRLTVL.

This clonotype was observed many times. The chain combines TRBV5-6 with TRBJ1-1, with D uncertain. CDR3 length: 16 amino acids. Trimming removed 1 base from V and 5 bases from J, with 18 bases in between. Germline V gene sequence: CDR1 SGHDT, CDR2 YYEEEE. CDR3 sequence reads: CASSLSISAKETEAFF. The CDR3, as DNA: TGTGCCAGCAGCTTGTCAATTTCTGCGAAAGAGACTGAAGCTTTCTTT.

The chain combines TRBV19 with TRBJ1-5; D possibly corresponds to TRBD1 (5 bases). Germline V CDR1 and CDR2: LNHDA, SQIVND (reference sequence). This CDR3 region has 15 residues. V was cut by 5 bases and J by 0 bases, with 11 bases left in between. The DNA for the CDR3 is TGTGCCAGTAGTGAACAGACAGATAGCAATCAGCCCCAGCATTTT. This gives the protein CASSEQTDSNQPQHF. Based on the CDR3 plus reference TRBV19 and TRBJ1-5, the full variable domain is DGGITQSPKYLFRKEGQNVTLSCEQNLNHDAMYWYRQDPGQGLRLIYYSQIVNDFQKGDIAEGYSVSREKKESFPLTVTSAQKNPTAFYLCASSEQTDSNQPQHFGDGTRLSIL.

In its sample, this clonotype was seen many times. The chain is built from TRBV20-1 and TRBJ1-1; 7 bases agree with TRBD1. The CDR3 runs to 14 residues. Germline trimming cut 0 bases from V and 4 bases from J; bases unmatched to any gene: 5. Germline CDR1 DFQATT, CDR2 SNEGSKA (reference sequence). This chain's CDR3 is CSARDGQALTEAFF. CDR3 DNA sequence: TGCAGTGCTAGAGATGGACAGGCTCTCACTGAAGCTTTCTTT.

This clonotype appeared a few times. The chain recombines TRBV19 with TRBJ2-3; 11 nucleotides match TRBD2. After removal of 1 base from V and 3 bases from J, the junction contained 6 bases not matched to a gene. This CDR3 has 17 residues. In germline, CDR1 is LNHDA, CDR2 SQIVND (reference sequence). The CDR3 reads CASSIAPLAGGTDTQYF. The CDR3 DNA reads as TGTGCCAGTAGTATAGCCCCGCTAGCGGGAGGAACAGATACGCAGTATTTT.

This chain connects TRBV7-9 to TRBJ1-1, with unresolved D. The CDR3 has 14 amino acids. Germline CDR1 and CDR2: SEHNR and FQNEAQ (reference sequence). V lost 4 bases and J 1 base, leaving 10 bases between the germline ends. The CDR3 DNA reads TGTGCCAGCAGCTCGGGCCATCGGAACACTGAAGCTTTCTTT. Translating it yields CASSSGHRNTEAFF. The full variable domain, its missing parts supplied by reference TRBV7-9 and TRBJ1-1, is DTGVSQNPRHKITKRGQNVTFRCDPISEHNRLYWYRQTLGQGPEFLTYFQNEAQLEKSRLLSDRFSAERPKGSFSTLEIQRTEQGDSAMYLCASSSGHRNTEAFFGQGTRLTVV.

The chain recombines TRBV27 with TRBJ1-5; D is unresolved. The CDR3 covers 14 residues. V lost 8 bases and J 1 base, leaving 12 bases between the germline ends. The germline V gene has CDR1 MNHEY and CDR2 SMNVEV (reference sequence). The DNA of the CDR3 is TGTGCCAGCTCACCACTAGGCAGCAATCAGCCCCAGCATTTT. Its protein product is CASSPLGSNQPQHF.

This clonotype was detected a few times. The rearrangement links TRBV20-1 to TRBJ2-2; 11 nucleotides agree with TRBD2. Per germline, CDR1 DFQATT and CDR2 SNEGSKA (reference sequence). The CDR3 extends over 14 amino acids. Losses at the gene ends were 4 bases for V and 5 bases for J; bases not matched to a gene: 3. The DNA for the CDR3 is TGCAGTGCTACCGGGACTAGCGGTACCGGGGAGCTGTTTTTT. The encoded protein is CSATGTSGTGELFF.

This clonotype was counted ten times or more. The V gene is TRBV5-1, the J gene TRBJ1-1, with D uncertain. Germline CDR1 is SGHRS and CDR2 is YFSETQ. The CDR3 extends over 14 amino acids. The V end was cut by 2 bases, the J end by 4 bases, with 12 bases between. The CDR3: CASSFLVGSTEAFF. For the CDR3, the DNA is TGCGCCAGCAGCTTTCTTGTCGGGTCCACTGAAGCTTTCTTT. The variable domain in full, with the rest retrieved from reference TRBV5-1 and TRBJ1-1, is KAGVTQTPRYLIKTRGQQVTLSCSPISGHRSVSWYQQTPGQGLQFLFEYFSETQRNKGNFPGRFSGRQFSNSRSEMNVSTLELGDSALYLCASSFLVGSTEAFFGQGTRLTVV.

The chain links TRBV5-1 to TRBJ2-2, with D unresolved. The length of the CDR3 is 14 residues. Germline V gene sequence: CDR1 SGHRS, CDR2 YFSETQ. Trimming removed 0 bases from V and 3 bases from J, with 6 bases in between. The CDR3 sequence: CASSLDRYTGELFF. CDR3 nucleotides: TGCGCCAGCAGCTTGGACCGATACACCGGGGAGCTGTTTTTT. The full variable domain, in which reference TRBV5-1 and TRBJ2-2 provide the parts outside the CDR3, is KAGVTQTPRYLIKTRGQQVTLSCSPISGHRSVSWYQQTPGQGLQFLFEYFSETQRNKGNFPGRFSGRQFSNSRSEMNVSTLELGDSALYLCASSLDRYTGELFFGEGSRLTVL.

This clonotype was recorded at least ten times. V and J are TRBV6-5 and TRBJ2-3; D not resolved. Trimming removed 0 bases at V and 0 bases at J, with 10 bases between. From germline, CDR1 is MNHEY and CDR2 SVGAGI. The CDR3 extends over 16 amino acids. The CDR3 DNA reads as TGTGCCAGCAGTTACTCCCTCGGAACTAGCACAGATACGCAGTATTTT. This codes for CASSYSLGTSTDTQYF.

This clonotype was picked up a small number of times. This chain uses TRBV7-9 with TRBJ1-2; no clear D gene. The CDR3 is 16 residues long. Trimming took 3 bases from V and 0 from J, leaving 14 bases between them. Germline CDR1 SEHNR, CDR2 FQNEAQ (reference sequence). The chain's CDR3 is CASSLGGTSANYGYTF. CDR3 nucleotides: TGTGCCAGCAGCTTGGGCGGAACCAGCGCTAACTATGGCTACACCTTC. Full variable domain (outside the CDR3, taken from reference TRBV7-9 and TRBJ1-2): DTGVSQNPRHKITKRGQNVTFRCDPISEHNRLYWYRQTLGQGPEFLTYFQNEAQLEKSRLLSDRFSAERPKGSFSTLEIQRTEQGDSAMYLCASSLGGTSANYGYTFGSGTRLTVV.

This clonotype was detected a few times. The chain has TRBV11-2 and TRBJ1-1, with D possibly matching TRBD1 (6 bases). Deletions cut 5 bases from V and 1 base from J, with 23 bases between. CDR1 is SGHAT and CDR2 is FQNNGV in the germline V gene. This CDR3 has 18 residues. Here the CDR3 DNA reads TGTGCCAGCAGCGACCCGGGGGGGCGGAAAGTACGGAACACTGAAGCTTTCTTT. This sequence encodes CASSDPGGRKVRNTEAFF.

Note on this clonotype: One end of the junction is discordant with germline, which a read error may explain. V is TRBV20-1 and J is TRBJ2-5; 10 nucleotides match TRBD2. The CDR3 totals 14 residues. Germline CDR1 is DFQATT and CDR2 is SNEGSKA (reference sequence). In nucleotides, the CDR3 is TGCAGTCCTAGCGGGAGCGGGTTCCAAGAGACCCAGTACTTC. As protein: CSPSGSGFQETQYF.

For this clonotype: At one boundary the junction diverges from the germline segment, which might be a read error. The chain couples TRBV20-1 to TRBJ2-7, with 14 bases that match TRBD2. Looked up from germline, CDR1 is DFQATT and CDR2 is SNEGSKA (reference sequence). The CDR3 is 14 residues long. For the CDR3, the DNA is TGCAGTGCTGGGGGACTAGCGGGAGTATGGGAGCAGCACTTC. As protein: CSAGGLAGVWEQHF.

The CDR3: CASSWDRDSHYGYTF. The CDR3 coding sequence is TGTGCCAGCAGCTGGGACAGGGACTCCCACTATGGCTACACCTTC. The J gene is TRBJ1-2, the V gene TRBV7-9; 9 bases line up with TRBD1. Germline-derived CDR1 and CDR2 are SEHNR and FQNEAQ (reference sequence). CDR3 length equals 15 residues. Trimming cost V 4 bases and J 3 bases; bases outside gene matches: 6.

This clonotype was observed a handful of times. V usage is TRBV4-1 and J usage is TRBJ1-1, with D perhaps matching TRBD1 (5 bases). The germline V gene has CDR1 MGHRA and CDR2 YSYEKL. The CDR3 contains 18 residues. V gave up 1 base and J gave up 3 bases, with 21 bases separating them. As DNA, the CDR3 is TGCGCCAGCAGCCAAGCCGCTAATAGGCCAGGGACGGACACTGAAGCTTTCTTT. Translating it yields CASSQAANRPGTDTEAFF.